Here is one T cell receptor beta chain with its context. Its cognate antigen is unknown. The entry originates in a study of radiotherapy plus CTLA-4 blockade in lung cancer. Turning to the study itself: Patients showed objective responses in about 20% of cases and disease control in under 35%.

Points from the study as a whole: TCR clones from tumors expanded in blood after radiotherapy plus ipilimumab. Best predicting response, reportedly, were early blood T cell clone dynamics, with interferon-beta.

Libraries were prepared by immunoSEQ multiplex PCR; TCRdb keeps only in-frame clonotypes and omits some of them. The sample has about 59,000 clones; roughly 79% are singletons. The CDR3 is 16 amino acids. V shed 8 bases and J shed 2 bases, with 21 bases lying between them. The germline V gene has CDR1 MNHNY and CDR2 SVGAGI (reference sequence). The chain employs TRBV6-6 and TRBJ1-1, with D unclear. The source material was peripheral blood, sampled from a patient treated with radiotherapy plus ipilimumab. This clonotype was sampled from a human donor with non-small cell lung cancer whose response to radiotherapy plus ipilimumab could not be evaluated. The CDR3: CASARLAGKGNTEAFF. For the CDR3, the DNA is TGTGCCAGCGCCCGCCTGGCGGGGAAAGGAAACACTGAAGCTTTCTTT.